This TCR beta chain was sequenced during a study of control samples from healthy donors and cancer patients. Germline CDR1 SGDLS, CDR2 YYNGEE. The CDR3 has 18 residues. Trimming removed 0 bases from V and 0 bases from J, with 15 bases in between. Clones were read by immunoSEQ multiplex PCR, and TCRdb kept only the in-frame ones, dropping some. Of more than 100,000 clones listed, about 89% are singletons. Sequencing input: blood. The V call is TRBV9, the J call TRBJ1-4; D ambiguous. This receptor was obtained from a woman aged 18-35 years in good health. CDR3 amino acids: CASSVGFGREATNEKLFF. The CDR3 DNA reads as TGTGCCAGCAGCGTAGGGTTTGGGAGAGAGGCAACTAATGAAAAACTGTTTTTT.